The 9 T cell receptor beta chains in this list originate from one sample, sequenced in a study of glioma-infiltrating T cells after dendritic cell vaccination. Here immunoSEQ multiplex PCR was the method, and the copy in TCRdb shows in-frame clones only, minus some. The sample includes over 90,000 clones, 81% seen only once; the top ten take 12%. The specimen was blood, collected before dendritic cell vaccination. The receptors come from a human donor with glioblastoma.

This clone showed up just once. The rearrangement joins TRBV5-1 to TRBJ2-3, with D possibly matching TRBD1 (6 bases). Germline CDR1 SGHRS, CDR2 YFSETQ. Trimming stripped 1 base from V and 3 bases from J, with 9 bases between. The CDR3 is 14 residues long. CDR3 bases: TGCGCCAGCAGCTTGCAGGGGCGGACAGATACGCAGTATTTT. Translation: CASSLQGRTDTQYF. Full variable domain (missing parts from reference TRBV5-1 and TRBJ2-3): KAGVTQTPRYLIKTRGQQVTLSCSPISGHRSVSWYQQTPGQGLQFLFEYFSETQRNKGNFPGRFSGRQFSNSRSEMNVSTLELGDSALYLCASSLQGRTDTQYFGPGTRLTVL.

The chain has TRBV2 and TRBJ2-7, with 7 bases identical to TRBD1. Germline CDR1 reads SNHLY; CDR2 reads FYNNEI. Trimming at V came to 5 bases and at J to 2 bases, leaving 6 bases not matched to a gene. The CDR3 loop spans 14 amino acids. CDR3 bases: TGTGCCAGCAGTCACCAGACAGGGCCCTACGAGCAGTACTTC. Translating it yields CASSHQTGPYEQYF.

The gene calls are TRBV19 and TRBJ1-1, with D perhaps matching TRBD1 (6 bases). The CDR3 runs to 13 residues. Germline V gives CDR1 LNHDA, CDR2 SQIVND (reference sequence). Trimming shortened V by 3 bases and J by 6 bases, and 11 bases separated the two germline ends. CDR3 coding DNA: TGTGCCAGTAGTATGGGGGGGGCCGCTGAAGCTTTCTTT. This sequence encodes CASSMGGAAEAFF. Looking up the rest from reference TRBV19 and TRBJ1-1 gives the full variable domain: DGGITQSPKYLFRKEGQNVTLSCEQNLNHDAMYWYRQDPGQGLRLIYYSQIVNDFQKGDIAEGYSVSREKKESFPLTVTSAQKNPTAFYLCASSMGGAAEAFFGQGTRLTVV.

The V gene is TRBV18, the J gene TRBJ1-2; 7 nucleotides align to TRBD1. This CDR3 spans 19 amino acids. CDR1 is KGHSH and CDR2 is LQKENI in the germline V gene. V was pared by 2 bases and J by 4 bases, with 19 bases of the junction left unmatched. The CDR3 is CASSPSSGGGYPNSYGYTF. The CDR3 DNA follows: TGTGCCAGCTCACCATCCTCGGGAGGGGGCTACCCGAATTCCTATGGCTACACCTTC. Based on the CDR3 plus reference TRBV18 and TRBJ1-2, the full variable domain is NAGVMQNPRHLVRRRGQEARLRCSPMKGHSHVYWYRQLPEEGLKFMVYLQKENIIDESGMPKERFSAEFPKEGPSILRIQQVVRGDSAAYFCASSPSSGGGYPNSYGYTFGSGTRLTVV.

In its sample, this clone was seen a few times. The same CDR3 can be traced to other DNA sequences in this sample. This chain uses TRBV30 with TRBJ1-2, with D possibly TRBD1 on 6 matching bases. Germline V gene sequence: CDR1 GTSNPN, CDR2 SVGIG (reference sequence). The V end lost 1 base, the J end lost 2 bases, and 8 bases lay between the germline ends. CDR3 length: 13 amino acids. CDR3 residues: CAWSATGNYGYTF. CDR3 in DNA: TGTGCCTGGAGTGCGACAGGAAACTATGGCTACACCTTC. The full variable domain, with the rest looked up from reference TRBV30 and TRBJ1-2, is SQTIHQWPATLVQPVGSPLSLECTVEGTSNPNLYWYRQAAGRGLQLLFYSVGIGQISSEVPQNLSASRPQDRQFILSSKKLLLSDSGFYLCAWSATGNYGYTFGSGTRLTVV.

The rearrangement links TRBV4-3 to TRBJ1-4; D is unclear. This CDR3 spans 16 amino acids. Germline CDR1 and CDR2: LGHNA and YSLEER. The V gene lost 0 bases and the J gene lost 4 bases, with 12 bases spanning the gap. The CDR3 reads CASSQDWRVGNEKLFF. The CDR3 nucleotides are TGCGCCAGCAGCCAAGATTGGAGGGTGGGTAATGAAAAACTGTTTTTT.

The chain recombines TRBV2 with TRBJ1-6, with D possibly TRBD1 on 5 matching bases. There are 16 residues in the CDR3. Looked up from germline, CDR1 is SNHLY and CDR2 is FYNNEI. V was trimmed by 6 bases and J by 10 bases, leaving 22 bases between them. As DNA, the CDR3 is TGTGCCAGCAGCCACTACTCAGGGATTGAAAAATCACCCCTCCACTTT. Its translation: CASSHYSGIEKSPLHF.

V gene TRBV11-2 combines with J gene TRBJ2-5; 10 bases are a match to TRBD2. Germline V lookup: CDR1 SGHAT, CDR2 FQNNGV. The CDR3 runs to 16 residues. The J segment lost 1 base and the V segment lost 1 base, leaving 3 bases of the junction unmatched. The CDR3 loop reads CASSLVLAGSQETQYF. The DNA for the CDR3 is TGTGCCAGCAGCTTAGTACTAGCGGGAAGCCAAGAGACCCAGTACTTC.

V gene TRBV13 combines with J gene TRBJ2-1; possible D gene TRBD2, 5 bases. Germline CDR1 PRHDT, CDR2 FYEKMQ (reference sequence). V was clipped by 5 bases and J by 1 base, with 12 bases between them. This CDR3 region has 15 residues. CDR3 in DNA: TGTGCCAGCAGCGATAGCGTCAGGTCCTACAATGAGCAGTTCTTC. It is translated as CASSDSVRSYNEQFF.